Sequencing of this T cell receptor beta chain was carried out in a study of cytomegalovirus exposure and HLA in healthy donors. About the research overall: The Caucasian-associated ancestry cluster contained 81% of the 398 genotyped donors.

It was with 60 Vbeta and 13 Jbeta primers that the PCR ran. Measured with immunoSEQ multiplex PCR; TCRdb has only the in-frame clones, and not every one. The sample consists of 150,000 to 200,000 clones, 75% to 80% of them appearing once. The CDR3 contains 11 residues. The V gene lost 4 bases and the J gene lost 8 bases, with 8 bases spanning the gap. Germline-derived CDR1 and CDR2 are SNHLY and FYNNEI. This clone was seen a few times. Its antigen is unknown. Study findings and constraints: Earlier analysis yielded a pattern in which most TCR beta V segments were productive about 90% or about 30% of the time. Analysis performed later found roughly 18,000 TCR beta sequences associated with HLA alleles at 0.05 false discovery rate.

The receptor comes from a woman aged 35 to 49 in good health and CMV-seronegative. Sequencing was carried out using PBMCs. The genes are TRBV2 and TRBJ1-1, with unresolved D. The CDR3 loop is CASSATAEAFF. CDR3 DNA: TGTGCCAGCAGTGCTACAGCCGAAGCTTTCTTT.